This TCR beta chain was captured in a study of regulatory T cells in long-lasting Graves disease. General study points: Sample size was small, which may have lowered accuracy.

This clonotype was detected ten times or more. The antigen remains undetermined. Documented time point: persistent/refractory GD, antithyroid drugs over 5 years with positive TRAb. Construction of the TCR library relied on RNA isolated from PBMCs. American Thyroid Association guidelines served as the basis for diagnosing Graves' disease. The source of the patients was an endocrinology department in Xi'an, China. The ends were cut back, 9 bases at V and 5 bases at J, with 13 bases in the middle. CDR3 length: 12 amino acids. Germline V gene lookup returns CDR1 SNHLY and CDR2 FYNNEI. Library construction for TCR beta used iRepertoire HTBI primers and Arm-PCR of CDR3 regions. TCRdb recomputed calls from the multiplex PCR reads with MiXCR, one row per CDR3 protein. The sample lists approximately 400,000 distinct CDR3 sequences, roughly 20% seen once, with 25% to 30% in the top ten.

Source: peripheral blood mononuclear cells (PBMCs), taken when the disease was refractory, from a patient treated with antithyroid drugs. The chain couples TRBV2 to TRBJ2-5; unclear D gene. The TCR originated in a woman aged 40 to 50 with Graves disease. CDR3 sequence (DNA): TGTGCCAGTGACCGGGTAGGGGAGACCCAGTACTTC. Its protein is CASDRVGETQYF. Using reference TRBV2 and TRBJ2-5 for the parts outside the CDR3, the full variable domain is EPEVTQTPSHQVTQMGQEVILRCVPISNHLYFYWYRQILGQKVEFLVSFYNNEISEKSEIFDDQFSVERPDGSNFTLKIRSTKLEDSAMYFCASDRVGETQYFGPGTRLLVL.